These 19 T cell receptor beta chains originate from one sample sequenced in a study of blood T cell repertoires in COVID-19. Measured with immunoSEQ multiplex PCR; TCRdb has only the in-frame clones, and not every one. Among about 180,000 clones listed, around 86% were seen once. The sequenced material came from peripheral blood. The receptors come from a woman aged 25 to 39 with active or convalescent COVID-19.

The genes are TRBV27 and TRBJ1-2; D is undetermined. The CDR3 covers 14 residues. Per the germline V gene, CDR1 is MNHEY and CDR2 is SMNVEV (reference sequence). The V end lost 4 bases, the J end lost 5 bases, and 14 bases lay between the germline ends. CDR3 residues: CASSSPNSGYGYTF. CDR3 bases: TGTGCCAGCAGTTCGCCCAATTCAGGTTATGGCTACACCTTC.

The chain combines TRBV12-5 with TRBJ2-1; TRBD2 aligns across 14 bases. CDR1 is LGHNT and CDR2 is FRNRAP in the germline V gene. This CDR3 comprises 17 residues. V was clipped by 6 bases and J by 0 bases; unmatched bases: 4. The DNA of the CDR3 is TGTGCTAGTGGATGGGGGACTAGCGGGAGCTCCTACAATGAGCAGTTCTTC. It yields the protein CASGWGTSGSSYNEQFF.

The chain uses TRBV5-4 and TRBJ2-7; 7 bases match TRBD1. After removal of 4 bases from V and 1 base from J, the junction contained 2 bases not matched to a gene. The CDR3 consists of 13 residues. CDR1 and CDR2 (germline): SGHNT, YYREEE (reference sequence). The CDR3 here is CASSQGQSYEQYF. Written as DNA, the CDR3 is TGTGCCAGCAGCCAGGGACAGTCCTACGAGCAGTACTTC.

The chain is built from TRBV9 and TRBJ2-1; no clear D gene. Deletions cut 4 bases from V and 13 bases from J, with 21 bases between. From germline, CDR1 is SGDLS and CDR2 YYNGEE. The CDR3 is 14 amino acids. The CDR3 bases are TGTGCCAGCAGCCCACGTATGACCGGGTTTGTTCAGTTCTTC. Translating it yields CASSPRMTGFVQFF. Full variable domain (missing parts from reference TRBV9 and TRBJ2-1): DSGVTQTPKHLITATGQRVTLRCSPRSGDLSVYWYQQSLDQGLQFLIQYYNGEERAKGNILERFSAQQFPDLHSELNLSSLELGDSALYFCASSPRMTGFVQFFGPGTRLTVL.

V is TRBV19 and J is TRBJ1-1; 11 bases match TRBD1. The CDR3 is 21 residues long. The J segment lost 1 base and the V segment lost 6 bases, leaving 22 bases of the junction unmatched. Germline values: CDR1 LNHDA, CDR2 SQIVND (reference sequence). CDR3 DNA: TGTGCCAGTAGCTCCTTTTACAGGACAGGGGGCCTATCGTTACCGAACACTGAAGCTTTCTTT. Its protein product is CASSSFYRTGGLSLPNTEAFF.

This clone appeared a single time. The chain employs TRBV15 and TRBJ1-2, with D possibly TRBD1 on 5 matching bases. This CDR3 has 14 amino acids. V was shortened by 5 bases and J by 5 bases, with 15 bases between the two germline ends. Germline CDR1 reads LNHNV; CDR2 reads YYDKDF (reference sequence). The CDR3 is CATSRGDWEYGYTF. The CDR3 DNA reads TGTGCCACCAGCCGAGGGGACTGGGAATATGGCTACACCTTC.

This chain joins TRBV5-1 and TRBJ1-4, with a weak D call TRBD1 (6 bases). Per the germline V gene, CDR1 is SGHRS and CDR2 is YFSETQ. This CDR3 contains 15 residues. Trimming took 5 bases from V and 6 from J, leaving 17 bases between them. The CDR3 sequence: CASSRAGDPYEKLFF. Written as DNA, the CDR3 is TGCGCCAGCAGTCGGGCAGGGGACCCATATGAAAAACTGTTTTTT.

The chain combines TRBV11-3 with TRBJ1-1; D uncertain. Germline V lookup: CDR1 SGHNT, CDR2 YENEEA. V lost 5 bases, J lost 0 bases, and 7 bases lay in between. The CDR3 is made up of 13 amino acids. In DNA form, the CDR3 reads TGTGCCAGCAGCAGCACCATGAACACTGAAGCTTTCTTT. Protein product: CASSSTMNTEAFF.

The V and J genes are TRBV5-1 and TRBJ2-7, with 8 bases matching TRBD1. The CDR3 sequence is 15 residues long. CDR1 is SGHRS and CDR2 is YFSETQ in the germline V gene. V shed 1 base and J 1 base; nucleotides not matched to a gene: 4. CDR3 in DNA: TGCGCCAGCAGCTTGTGGAGGACAGGGTCCTACGAGCAGTACTTC. As protein: CASSLWRTGSYEQYF.

J is TRBJ1-5 and V is TRBV28; 7 bases agree with TRBD1. The V gene's germline CDR1 is MDHEN and CDR2 SYDVKM. CDR3 length: 19 amino acids. J gave up 0 bases and V 0 bases, and 11 bases lay outside the gene matches. CDR3 loop: CASSLWIQGIRYSNQPQHF. For the CDR3, the DNA is TGTGCCAGCAGTTTATGGATACAGGGGATTCGTTATAGCAATCAGCCCCAGCATTTT.

The chain links TRBV7-2 to TRBJ1-1, with a weak D call TRBD1 (5 bases). Per germline, CDR1 SGHTA and CDR2 FQGNSA. The CDR3 extends over 14 amino acids. V lost 5 bases, J lost 5 bases, and 15 bases lay in between. CDR3 sequence: CASSPPGGETEAFF. CDR3 in DNA: TGTGCCAGCAGCCCACCCGGGGGGGAAACTGAAGCTTTCTTT.

This clone was observed a handful of times. The chain is built from TRBV7-9 and TRBJ1-6; 8 nucleotides match TRBD1. Germline lookup yields CDR1 SEHNR and CDR2 FQNEAQ (reference sequence). The CDR3 totals 17 residues. V gave up 1 base and J gave up 7 bases; unmatched junction bases: 9. This CDR3 reads CASSLVSGGRANSPLHF. The CDR3 DNA sequence: TGTGCCAGCAGCTTAGTATCAGGGGGCAGGGCGAATTCACCCCTCCACTTT.

The rearrangement links TRBV7-6 to TRBJ2-1; 9 bases match TRBD2. The germline V gene has CDR1 SGHVS and CDR2 FNYEAQ. The CDR3 contains 17 residues. Trimming at V came to 3 bases and at J to 4 bases, leaving 10 bases not matched to a gene. CDR3 DNA: TGTGCCAGCAGCTTTCAAGCAGCGGGGGGCACTTACAATGAGCAGTTCTTC. The encoded protein is CASSFQAAGGTYNEQFF.

The chain carries TRBV13 and TRBJ2-5, with 7 bases identical to TRBD1. The CDR3 spans 13 residues. CDR1 is PRHDT, CDR2 FYEKMQ, per germline (reference sequence). V was pared by 6 bases and J by 2 bases, with 3 bases of the junction left unmatched. In DNA, the CDR3 is TGTGCCAGCAGAACAGGGGTACAAGAGACCCAGTACTTC. Translating gives CASRTGVQETQYF.

The chain uses TRBV5-1 and TRBJ2-5, with D possibly TRBD2 on 5 matching bases. This CDR3 has 15 amino acids. V was trimmed by 2 bases and J by 4 bases, leaving 15 bases between them. Germline CDR1 SGHRS, CDR2 YFSETQ. Written as DNA, the CDR3 is TGCGCCAGCAGCTTTGGACTCTCCCGAGGAGAGACCCAGTACTTC. Protein: CASSFGLSRGETQYF. The full variable domain, in which reference TRBV5-1 and TRBJ2-5 provide the parts outside the CDR3, is KAGVTQTPRYLIKTRGQQVTLSCSPISGHRSVSWYQQTPGQGLQFLFEYFSETQRNKGNFPGRFSGRQFSNSRSEMNVSTLELGDSALYLCASSFGLSRGETQYFGPGTRLLVL.

This clone was found once. This sequence joins TRBV18 and TRBJ1-6; TRBD1 is a possible D gene (6 bases). CDR1 is KGHSH and CDR2 is LQKENI in the germline V gene. The V end was cut by 6 bases, the J end by 8 bases, with 14 bases between. The CDR3 runs to 14 residues. The CDR3 sequence: CASSRGQSHSPLHF. The CDR3, as DNA: TGTGCCAGCTCCCGCGGACAGAGTCATTCACCCCTCCACTTT.

This chain connects TRBV5-1 to TRBJ2-7, with 9 bases fitting TRBD1. CDR3 length equals 19 residues. The junction had 18 bases not matched to a gene; V was cut back by 4 bases and J by 1 base. Germline assignment: CDR1 SGHRS and CDR2 YFSETQ. In nucleotides, the CDR3 is TGCGCCAGCAGCCGGCGAAGACAGGGGGTCCTAGCCGGTTCCTACGAGCAGTACTTC. This translates into CASSRRRQGVLAGSYEQYF.

In DNA, the CDR3 is TGTGCCAGCAGCGCGTGGGTGACTAGCGGGATCCTGGGGGAGACCCAGTACTTC. Translating gives CASSAWVTSGILGETQYF. The rearrangement uses TRBV7-2 and TRBJ2-5; 11 bases align to TRBD2. Germline-derived CDR1 and CDR2 are SGHTA and FQGNSA. The CDR3 extends over 18 amino acids. After removal of 5 bases from V and 5 bases from J, the junction contained 16 bases not matched to a gene.

The CDR3 sequence is CASSLGLAGGPGGELFF. CDR3 nucleotide sequence: TGCGCCAGCAGCTTGGGACTAGCGGGGGGGCCCGGCGGGGAGCTGTTTTTT. The rearrangement uses TRBV5-1 and TRBJ2-2; 14 nucleotides agree with TRBD2. In germline, CDR1 is SGHRS, CDR2 YFSETQ. The CDR3 spans 17 residues. J gave up 7 bases and V 0 bases, and 5 bases lay outside the gene matches.